A few counts support the clone carrying this T cell receptor beta chain. What it recognizes is unknown. Germline CDR1 GTSNPN, CDR2 SVGIG (reference sequence). V was trimmed by 3 bases and J by 2 bases, leaving 13 bases between them. The CDR3 totals 14 residues. The data were produced by immunoSEQ multiplex PCR, yet TCRdb's version contains in-frame clones alone and is incomplete. The sample lists 120,000 or so clones; around 90% were seen once. This entry is derived from a study of cytomegalovirus exposure and HLA in healthy donors. Study-wide results and limits: The study flagged some 170 TCR beta chains as cytomegalovirus-associated.

This TCR was sampled from a woman aged 18-29 years in good health and CMV-seronegative. The rearrangement links TRBV30 to TRBJ1-2; tentatively, D is TRBD1 (5 bases). Sequenced sample: PBMCs. The CDR3 sequence: CAWRKVGGNYGYTF. The CDR3 DNA sequence: TGTGCCTGGAGGAAGGTTGGGGGGAACTATGGCTACACCTTC.